This TCR beta chain was recovered during a study of cytomegalovirus exposure and HLA in healthy donors. The study, taken as a whole, reports: An assumption of roughly uniform sequencing depth across donors underlay the presence/absence analyses. Of the V segments, some could not be distinguished, including TRBV6-2 and TRBV6-3, and were excluded.

This CDR3 contains 12 residues. Germline V gene sequence: CDR1 MDHEN, CDR2 SYDVKM. Trimming stripped 5 bases from V and 6 bases from J, with 8 bases between. 13 Jbeta primers and 60 Vbeta primers were used for the PCR. The data were produced by immunoSEQ multiplex PCR, yet TCRdb's version contains in-frame clones alone and is incomplete. The data contain over 35,000 clones, 70% to 85% of them singletons. In the case of this clone: Its antigen is undetermined.

The material sequenced was PBMCs. V is TRBV28 and J is TRBJ1-5; D remains ambiguous. The sequence came from a man between 25 and 39 years old in good health and CMV-seronegative. The CDR3 is CASSIPGQPQHF. CDR3 in DNA: TGTGCCAGCAGTATCCCGGGTCAGCCCCAGCATTTT.